Listed here are 5 T cell receptor beta chains from one sample, sequenced in a study of blood T cell repertoires in COVID-19. Assay: immunoSEQ multiplex PCR; the TCRdb copy retains only in-frame clones and omits some. The table has a few hundred thousand clones, just over 85% seen once; the top ten hold about 4.1%. Sequences were obtained from PBMCs or T cells enriched from blood (not recorded which). Receptors were obtained from a woman in her forties with acute COVID-19.

V is TRBV7-2 and J is TRBJ2-5; a possible D gene is TRBD1 (5 bases). This CDR3 has 13 residues. V was pared by 0 bases and J by 4 bases, with 6 bases between. Germline CDR1 and CDR2: SGHTA and FQGNSA. The CDR3 bases are TGTGCCAGCAGCTTAGCGCAGGGAGAGACCCAGTACTTC. Residues: CASSLAQGETQYF.

This clone has just one count. This chain links TRBV10-3 with TRBJ1-1, with TRBD1 identical over 8 bases. CDR3 length: 16 residues. Germline assignment: CDR1 ENHRY and CDR2 SYGVKD. With V trimmed by 0 bases and J by 4 bases, 7 bases remained unmatched. CDR3 residues: CAISESAGGGTTEAFF. The CDR3 bases are TGTGCCATCAGTGAGTCGGCAGGGGGCGGTACCACTGAAGCTTTCTTT.

The gene calls are TRBV5-5 and TRBJ2-3; perhaps TRBD2 as D (6 bases). The V and J ends lost 2 bases and 4 bases respectively, with 11 bases between them. The length of the CDR3 is 14 residues. The germline gives CDR1 SGHKS, CDR2 YYEKEE (reference sequence). In DNA form, the CDR3 reads TGTGCCAGCAGCTTATGGGGGGATGCAGATACGCAGTATTTT. Protein sequence: CASSLWGDADTQYF. Full variable domain (missing parts from reference TRBV5-5 and TRBJ2-3): DAGVTQSPTHLIKTRGQQVTLRCSPISGHKSVSWYQQVLGQGPQFIFQYYEKEERGRGNFPDRFSARQFPNYSSELNVNALLLGDSALYLCASSLWGDADTQYFGPGTRLTVL.

The V and J genes are TRBV7-2 and TRBJ1-1; 7 bases are a match to TRBD1. CDR3 length: 14 residues. Germline CDR1 is SGHTA and CDR2 is FQGNSA. With 1 base clipped from V and 7 bases from J, the junction kept 6 bases outside the gene matches. The CDR3 sequence: CASSLEGAPLEAFF. CDR3 bases: TGTGCCAGCAGCTTAGAGGGGGCACCACTTGAAGCTTTCTTT.

This clone was counted a single time. The chain's CDR3 is CASRPGLRSFLGEQFF. The CDR3 bases are TGCGCCAGCAGACCCGGACTAAGAAGCTTCCTAGGTGAGCAGTTCTTC. This chain connects TRBV5-1 to TRBJ2-1; D may be TRBD2 (6 bases). Germline assignment: CDR1 SGHRS and CDR2 YFSETQ. V lost 5 bases and J lost 9, with 24 bases in between. The CDR3 sequence is 16 residues long.